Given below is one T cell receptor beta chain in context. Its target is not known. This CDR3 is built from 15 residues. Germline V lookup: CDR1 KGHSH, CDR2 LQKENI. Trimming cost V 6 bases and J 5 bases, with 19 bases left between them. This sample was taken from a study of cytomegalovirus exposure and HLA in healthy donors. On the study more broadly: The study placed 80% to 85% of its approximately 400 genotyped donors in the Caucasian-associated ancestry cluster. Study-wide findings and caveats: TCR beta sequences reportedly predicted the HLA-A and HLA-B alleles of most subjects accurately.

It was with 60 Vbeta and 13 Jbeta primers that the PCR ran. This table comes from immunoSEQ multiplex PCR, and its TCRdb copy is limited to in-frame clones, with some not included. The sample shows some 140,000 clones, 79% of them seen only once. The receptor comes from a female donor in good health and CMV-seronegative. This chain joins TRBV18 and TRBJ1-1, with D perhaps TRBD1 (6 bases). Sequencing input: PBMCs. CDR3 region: CASSRLSRGETEAFF. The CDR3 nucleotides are TGTGCCAGCTCCCGCCTTAGCAGGGGCGAAACTGAAGCTTTCTTT. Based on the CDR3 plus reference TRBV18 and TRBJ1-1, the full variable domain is NAGVMQNPRHLVRRRGQEARLRCSPMKGHSHVYWYRQLPEEGLKFMVYLQKENIIDESGMPKERFSAEFPKEGPSILRIQQVVRGDSAAYFCASSRLSRGETEAFFGQGTRLTVV.